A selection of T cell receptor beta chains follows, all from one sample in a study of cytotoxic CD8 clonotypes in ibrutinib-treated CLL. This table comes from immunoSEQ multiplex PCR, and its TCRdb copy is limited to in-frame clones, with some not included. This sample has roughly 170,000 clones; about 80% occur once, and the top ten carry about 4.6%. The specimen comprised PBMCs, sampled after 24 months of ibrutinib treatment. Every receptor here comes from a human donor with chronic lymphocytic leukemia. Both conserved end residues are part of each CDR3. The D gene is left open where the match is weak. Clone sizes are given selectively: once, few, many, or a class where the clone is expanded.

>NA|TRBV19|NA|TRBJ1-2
CASSFNLRVNYGYTF
TGTGCCAGTAGTTTCAACCTAAGGGTCAACTATGGCTACACCTTC
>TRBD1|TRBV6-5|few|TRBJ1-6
CASRWDRGDNSPLHF
TGTGCCAGCAGGTGGGACAGGGGGGATAATTCACCCCTCCACTTT
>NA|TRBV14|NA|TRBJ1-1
CASGISVNTEAFF
TGTGCCAGCGGAATCAGCGTGAACACTGAAGCTTTCTTT
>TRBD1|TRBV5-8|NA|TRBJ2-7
CASSVVDRGRLYEQYF
TGTGCCAGCAGCGTCGTCGACAGGGGCCGCCTCTACGAGCAGTACTTC
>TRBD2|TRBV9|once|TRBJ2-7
CASSVEGTSGSKQYF
TGTGCCAGCAGCGTAGAGGGGACTAGCGGGAGTAAGCAGTACTTC
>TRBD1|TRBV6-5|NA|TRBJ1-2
CASSDRGNYGYTF
TGTGCCAGCAGTGACAGGGGTAACTATGGCTACACCTTC
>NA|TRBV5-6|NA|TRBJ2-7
CASSLEGGPAYEQYF
TGTGCCAGCAGCTTGGAGGGGGGGCCCGCCTACGAGCAGTACTTC
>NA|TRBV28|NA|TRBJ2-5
CASSNPLWGEETQYF
TGTGCCAGCAGTAACCCCCTCTGGGGGGAAGAGACCCAGTACTTC
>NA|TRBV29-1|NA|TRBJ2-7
CSVAGLLYEQYF
TGCAGCGTTGCCGGACTATTATACGAGCAGTACTTC
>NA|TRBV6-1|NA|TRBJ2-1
CASSRSAQNEQFF
TGTGCCAGCAGTCGTAGCGCGCAAAATGAGCAGTTCTTC
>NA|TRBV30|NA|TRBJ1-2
CAWHPPGFHLGYTF
TGTGCCTGGCATCCACCCGGGTTTCATCTTGGCTACACCTTC
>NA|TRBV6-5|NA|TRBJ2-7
CASSYNTGSYEQYF
TGTGCCAGCAGTTATAATACAGGCTCCTACGAGCAGTACTTC
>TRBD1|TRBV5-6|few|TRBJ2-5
CASSLRTGLGQETQYF
TGTGCCAGCAGCTTGAGGACAGGGTTGGGTCAAGAGACCCAGTACTTC
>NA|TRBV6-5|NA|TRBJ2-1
CASRYNGFEQFF
TGTGCCAGCAGATATAACGGGTTTGAGCAGTTCTTC
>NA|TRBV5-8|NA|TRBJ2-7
CASSRGVWQYF
TGTGCCAGCAGCCGGGGTGTTTGGCAGTACTTC
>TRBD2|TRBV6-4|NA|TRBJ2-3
CASSAGGLAGVPDTQYF
TGTGCCAGCAGTGCTGGGGGACTAGCGGGAGTTCCAGATACGCAGTATTTT
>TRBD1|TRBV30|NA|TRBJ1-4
CAWSDPGQGSEKLFF
TGTGCCTGGAGTGACCCGGGACAGGGAAGTGAAAAACTGTTTTTT
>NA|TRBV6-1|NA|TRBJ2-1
CASSEGAASYNEQFF
TGTGCCAGCAGTGAAGGGGCCGCGTCCTACAATGAGCAGTTCTTC
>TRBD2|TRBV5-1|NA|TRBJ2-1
CASSSWTSGRASNEQFF
TGCGCCAGCAGCTCCTGGACTAGCGGGAGGGCCAGTAATGAGCAGTTCTTC
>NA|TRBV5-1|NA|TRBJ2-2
CASSFGFGQSTGELFF
TGCGCCAGCAGCTTTGGGTTCGGACAGTCCACCGGGGAGCTGTTTTTT
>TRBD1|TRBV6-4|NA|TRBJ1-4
CASSEHRQGRLFF
TGTGCCAGCAGTGAACACAGACAGGGACGACTGTTTTTT
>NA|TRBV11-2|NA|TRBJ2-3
CASSPLSGVTDTQYF
TGTGCCAGCAGCCCCTTATCGGGGGTCACAGATACGCAGTATTTT
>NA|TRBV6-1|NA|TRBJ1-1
CASIGQLNTEAFF
TGTGCCAGCATAGGACAGCTGAACACTGAAGCTTTCTTT
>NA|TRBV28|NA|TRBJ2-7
CASSGLATYEQYF
TGTGCCAGCAGCGGTCTAGCTACCTACGAGCAGTACTTC
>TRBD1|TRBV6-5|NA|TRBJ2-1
CASSYTGGRSYNEQFF
TGTGCCAGCAGTTATACAGGGGGACGGTCCTACAATGAGCAGTTCTTC
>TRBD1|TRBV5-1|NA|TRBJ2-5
CASSAQGLETQYF
TGCGCCAGCAGCGCACAGGGGTTAGAGACCCAGTACTTC
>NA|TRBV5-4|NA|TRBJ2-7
CASSPTGTAYEQYF
TGTGCCAGCAGTCCGACAGGGACTGCCTACGAGCAGTACTTC
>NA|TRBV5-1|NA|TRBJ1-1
CATGRGERTEAFF
TGCGCCACCGGGCGGGGGGAGCGCACTGAAGCTTTCTTT
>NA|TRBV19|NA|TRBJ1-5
CASRSGLSIINQPQHF
TGTGCCAGTCGCTCGGGGCTCAGTATTATCAATCAGCCCCAGCATTTT
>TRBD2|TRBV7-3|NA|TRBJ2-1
CASSSGTSGSGEQFF
TGTGCCAGCAGCTCCGGGACTAGCGGGAGCGGTGAGCAGTTCTTC
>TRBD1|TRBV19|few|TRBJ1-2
CASSGQAGARYGYTF
TGTGCCAGTAGTGGACAGGCAGGAGCTCGATATGGCTACACCTTC
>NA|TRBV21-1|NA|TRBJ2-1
CASSKEGRDRILNSYNEQFF
TGTGCCAGCAGCAAAGAGGGGCGGGACAGAATTTTAAACTCCTACAATGAGCAGTTCTTC
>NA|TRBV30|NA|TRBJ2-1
CASSDSYNEQFF
TGTGCCTCTAGCGACTCCTACAATGAGCAGTTCTTC
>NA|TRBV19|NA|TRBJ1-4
CASSITGSNEKLFF
TGTGCCAGTAGTATAACGGGGTCTAATGAAAAACTGTTTTTT
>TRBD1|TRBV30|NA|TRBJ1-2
CAWSVLFQGDYTF
TGTGCCTGGAGTGTACTGTTTCAGGGGGACTACACCTTC
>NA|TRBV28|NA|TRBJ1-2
CASSTRRTENYGYTF
TGTGCCAGCAGTACACGTCGGACGGAAAACTATGGCTACACCTTC
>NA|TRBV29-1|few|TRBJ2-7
CSVRGGPYEQYF
TGCAGCGTTCGCGGAGGGCCCTACGAGCAGTACTTC
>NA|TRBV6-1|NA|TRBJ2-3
CASSVFRGTDTQYF
TGTGCCAGCAGTGTTTTCAGGGGCACAGATACGCAGTATTTT
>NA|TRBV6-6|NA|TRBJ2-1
CASSPQQGRNEQFF
TGTGCCAGCAGTCCCCAACAGGGTAGGAATGAGCAGTTCTTC
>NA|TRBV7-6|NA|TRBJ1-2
CASSLGGSYGYTF
TGTGCCAGCAGCTTAGGGGGGAGCTATGGCTACACCTTC
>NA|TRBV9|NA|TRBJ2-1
CASSDPLGRNEQFF
TGTGCCAGCAGCGACCCACTGGGGAGGAATGAGCAGTTCTTC
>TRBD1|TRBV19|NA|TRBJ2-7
CASSIGTGKSEQYF
TGTGCCAGTAGTATAGGGACAGGGAAATCCGAGCAGTACTTC
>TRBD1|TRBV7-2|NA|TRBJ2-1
CAITRTTGTSYNEQFF
TGTGCCATCACCCGTACGACAGGGACCTCCTACAATGAGCAGTTCTTC
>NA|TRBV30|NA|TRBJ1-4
CAWSEDRTTNEKLFF
TGTGCCTGGAGTGAAGACAGGACAACTAATGAAAAACTGTTTTTT
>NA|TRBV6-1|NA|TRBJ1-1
CASSAATGRRSAEAFF
TGTGCCAGCAGTGCAGCAACGGGACGGAGGAGCGCTGAAGCTTTCTTT
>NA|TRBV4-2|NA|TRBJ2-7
CASSQERRGYEQYF
TGTGCCAGCAGCCAAGAGAGGCGGGGCTACGAGCAGTACTTC
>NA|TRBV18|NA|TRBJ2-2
CASSPFTGELFF
TGTGCCAGCTCACCGTTTACCGGGGAGCTGTTTTTT
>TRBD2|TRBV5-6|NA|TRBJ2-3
CASSDPGGTGYTQYF
TGTGCCAGCAGTGACCCCGGGGGGACCGGCTATACGCAGTATTTT